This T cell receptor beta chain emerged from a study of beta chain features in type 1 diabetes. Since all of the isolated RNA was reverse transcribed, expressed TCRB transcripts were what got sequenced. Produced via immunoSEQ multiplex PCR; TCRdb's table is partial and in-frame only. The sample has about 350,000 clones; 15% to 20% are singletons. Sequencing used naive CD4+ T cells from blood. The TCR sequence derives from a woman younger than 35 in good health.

CDR3 nucleotide sequence: TGTGCCAGCAGCGTAGCCCCGGGTAACTATGGCTACACCTTC. As protein: CASSVAPGNYGYTF. V gene TRBV9 combines with J gene TRBJ1-2; D remains unclear. The ends were cut back, 0 bases at V and 1 base at J, with 7 bases in the middle. This CDR3 has 14 amino acids. Looked up from germline, CDR1 is SGDLS and CDR2 is YYNGEE.